Below are 17 T cell receptor beta chains sequenced from a single sample in a study of blood T cells in healthy people across ages (dated by TCRdb to about 2015). Receptors were amplified or captured by 5' RACE. The sample was run on an Illumina HiSeq 2500. A second PCR of roughly 6 to 11 cycles was run with a J-beta primer mix and a sample-barcoded 5' primer. The public sequencing data were trimmed at Q25 with fastp and processed into clonotypes with MiXCR by TCRdb, which kept only in-frame beta chains. When rows share a CDR3 protein, they turn into one entry using the most common DNA and genes. Present in this sample are around 1.5 million distinct CDR3 sequences, 34% of which were seen just once. Around 11% of the sample goes to the ten largest clones. The material sequenced was blood. The origin of the receptors is a woman aged 25 to 45 in good health.

The chain has TRBV10-2 and TRBJ2-1; D is uncertain. Trimming pared 3 bases from V and 7 bases from J, leaving 10 bases between. The germline CDR1 and CDR2 sequences are WSHSY and SAAADI. The CDR3 has 13 residues. CDR3 loop: CASSESRQNEQFF. The CDR3, as DNA: TGCGCCAGCAGTGAAAGTAGGCAGAATGAGCAGTTCTTC.

Many counts were recorded for this clonotype. DNA for the CDR3: TGTGCCAGCAGCTTCGGCTGGGGGCAAGAGACCCAGTACTTC. Translated: CASSFGWGQETQYF. The V and J genes are TRBV7-2 and TRBJ2-5; D is possibly TRBD1 or TRBD2 (5 bases each). The germline V gene encodes CDR1 SGHTA and CDR2 FQGNSA. CDR3 size: 14 residues. V lost 3 bases to trimming and J lost 2 bases, with 10 bases between them.

This CDR3 reads CASSQVRPITSHDEQFF. In DNA, the CDR3 is TGCGCCAGCAGCCAAGTGAGACCTATTACCTCTCACGATGAGCAGTTCTTC. V is TRBV4-1 and J is TRBJ2-1; D is unresolved. This CDR3 is 17 amino acids long. V lost 1 base and J lost 8, with 21 bases in between. Germline-derived CDR1 and CDR2 are MGHRA and YSYEKL.

This clonotype was counted between two and nine times. V gene TRBV28 combines with J gene TRBJ1-2; tentatively, D is TRBD1 (5 bases). The CDR3 has 13 amino acids. V dropped 5 bases and J dropped 8 bases, with 15 bases sitting between them. CDR1 and CDR2 from the germline V gene are MDHEN and SYDVKM. CDR3 DNA sequence: TGTGCCAGCAGTCGGGACTTTTTAAGCGGCTACACCTTC. This sequence encodes CASSRDFLSGYTF.

The CDR3 sequence: CASSSRAGFYNEQFF. The CDR3 region has the DNA TGTGCCAGCAGTTCAAGAGCTGGGTTCTACAATGAGCAGTTCTTC. V gene TRBV28 combines with J gene TRBJ2-1, with unresolved D. The CDR3 totals 15 residues. Per germline, CDR1 MDHEN and CDR2 SYDVKM. Trimming pared 4 bases from V and 3 bases from J, leaving 13 bases between.

This chain joins TRBV20-1 and TRBJ2-7; D possibly corresponds to TRBD2 (6 bases). This CDR3 has 13 residues. Germline V gives CDR1 DFQATT, CDR2 SNEGSKA (reference sequence). The CDR3 bases are TGCAGCAGGAATCGGAGGGACTCCTACGAGCAGTACTTC. Translating it yields CSRNRRDSYEQYF.

The rearrangement joins TRBV7-7 to TRBJ2-3; TRBD2 matches at 13 bases. CDR3 size: 16 residues. From germline, CDR1 is SSHAT and CDR2 FNYEAQ (reference sequence). V was clipped by 4 bases and J by 4 bases; unmatched bases: 5. CDR3 nucleotide sequence: TGTGCCAGCAGCTCCCTAACTAGCGGGAGGGCAGATACGCAGTATTTT. Protein: CASSSLTSGRADTQYF.

As regards this clonotype: Germline is not matched at one junction end, which may reflect a read error. The chain combines TRBV20-1 with TRBJ2-3, with 12 positions matching TRBD2. The CDR3 runs 17 residues. Germline loops: CDR1 DFQATT, CDR2 SNEGSKA (reference sequence). In DNA, the CDR3 is TGCAGTGCCCGTGGACTAGCGGGGCAATCTAGCACAGGTACGCAGTATTTT. Its protein is CSARGLAGQSSTGTQYF.

This chain links TRBV15 with TRBJ2-1; D gene uncertain. With 3 bases removed from V and 6 bases from J, the gap between germline ends came to 6 bases. Per the germline V gene, CDR1 is LNHNV and CDR2 is YYDKDF (reference sequence). The CDR3 loop spans 12 amino acids. CDR3 loop: CATSRDVNEQFF. The CDR3 DNA sequence: TGTGCCACCAGCAGGGACGTCAATGAGCAGTTCTTC.

This chain uses TRBV6-5 with TRBJ1-1; a weak D match, TRBD1 (6 bases). The CDR3 loop spans 12 amino acids. CDR1 is MNHEY, CDR2 SVGAGI, per germline. V was pared by 6 bases and J by 10 bases, with 15 bases between. The CDR3 region is CASRESRGRAFF. In DNA form, the CDR3 reads TGTGCCAGCAGAGAATCCAGGGGCCGAGCTTTCTTT.

This clonotype has ten or more counts. The chain links TRBV7-3 to TRBJ2-5; 11 bases are a match to TRBD2. CDR1 and CDR2 (germline): SGHTA, FQGTGA. V was pared by 3 bases and J by 5 bases, with 2 bases of the junction left unmatched. This CDR3 spans 14 amino acids. Here the CDR3 DNA reads TGTGCCAGCAGCTTTAGCGGGGGGGCCGAGACCCAGTACTTC. Encoded protein: CASSFSGGAETQYF.

This clonotype has just one count. Because it lacks the conserved phenylalanine or tryptophan at the end, this CDR3 is likely a read error. V gene TRBV3-1 combines with J gene TRBJ2-7, with D possibly being TRBD1 or TRBD2 (5 bases each). V lost 0 bases and J lost 6, with 15 bases in between. Germline V gives CDR1 LGHDT, CDR2 YNNKEL (reference sequence). This CDR3 is 15 amino acids long. This CDR3 is CASSQDMGTYGEQYC. As DNA, the CDR3 is TGTGCCAGCAGCCAAGATATGGGGACGTACGGCGAGCAGTACTGC.

This rearrangement joins TRBV5-4 to TRBJ2-3; TRBD2 agrees at 7 bases. The CDR3 runs to 15 residues. The germline CDR1 and CDR2 sequences are SGHNT and YYREEE (reference sequence). Trimming at V came to 2 bases and at J to 4 bases, leaving 7 bases not matched to a gene. In DNA form, the CDR3 reads TGTGCCAGCAGCTTCGGACTAGGGCCCCCAGATACGCAGTATTTT. It codes for CASSFGLGPPDTQYF.

The rearrangement uses TRBV20-1 and TRBJ2-7; TRBD2 agrees at 12 bases. Germline values: CDR1 DFQATT, CDR2 SNEGSKA (reference sequence). Trimming took 6 bases from V and 1 from J; bases not matched to a gene: 19. This CDR3 has 19 amino acids. The CDR3 nucleotides are TGCAGTGCCCGGGGCAGCGGACTAGCGGGAAGTTTCCAGTCCTACGAGCAGTACTTC. Translation: CSARGSGLAGSFQSYEQYF.

This clonotype turned up a few times. The chain's CDR3 is CASTLVGQPQHF. The CDR3 nucleotides read TGTGCCAGCACCTTGGTGGGTCAGCCCCAGCATTTT. The chain combines TRBV6-2 or TRBV6-3 with TRBJ1-5; no clear D gene. The V gene's germline CDR1 is MNHEY and CDR2 SVGEGT. V was trimmed by 7 bases and J by 6 bases, leaving 10 bases between them. The CDR3 runs to 12 residues.

A word on this clonotype: The junction departs from the called germline gene at one end, perhaps through a read error. This chain uses TRBV27 with TRBJ2-7; 10 bases are a match to TRBD1. CDR1 and CDR2 from the germline V gene are MNHEY and SMNVEV (reference sequence). This CDR3 region has 15 residues. The DNA for the CDR3 is TGTGCCAGCAGTTTAGGGACAGGGGCCCGAAACGAGCGGTACTTC. This translates into CASSLGTGARNERYF.

The chain has TRBV9 and TRBJ2-1, with 10 positions matching TRBD2. Unmatched junction bases numbered 5, after V lost 0 bases and J lost 2 bases. The CDR3 has 17 amino acids. Germline V gene lookup returns CDR1 SGDLS and CDR2 YYNGEE. The CDR3 here is CASSVDGTSGTYNEQFF. The CDR3 bases are TGTGCCAGCAGCGTAGACGGAACTAGCGGGACCTACAATGAGCAGTTCTTC.